The entry below describes one T cell receptor (beta chain). Its matching antigen is unknown. From germline, CDR1 is SGHKS and CDR2 YYEKEE (reference sequence). The CDR3 runs 13 residues. V lost 0 bases and J lost 7, with 10 bases in between. TCRdb keeps only in-frame clones here, not all; method: immunoSEQ multiplex PCR. The profile shows just over 90,000 clones, 85% to 95% of them singletons. This entry comes from a study of OX40 agonist ivuxolimab in advanced cancers. Across the whole study: Two patients with cutaneous melanoma and one with hepatocellular carcinoma, three in total, showed partial responses. Study-level findings and limits: Doses of 0.1 to 3.0 mg/kg were accompanied by clonal expansion of CD4+ and CD8+ blood T cells by week 6. The study found among the lowest clonal expansion in partial responders at 0.1-3.0 mg/kg. Low normalized clonal expansion also occurred in some nonresponding patients.

This TCR derives from an adult with an advanced solid tumor such as melanoma, head and neck, liver or kidney cancer. Material: CD4+ or CD8+ T cells sorted from blood, obtained in a trial of the OX40 agonist ivuxolimab. The chain recombines TRBV5-5 with TRBJ1-2; D ambiguous. The CDR3 region is CASSLGGYVGYTF. Written as DNA, the CDR3 is TGTGCCAGCAGCTTGGGAGGGTACGTTGGCTACACCTTC.